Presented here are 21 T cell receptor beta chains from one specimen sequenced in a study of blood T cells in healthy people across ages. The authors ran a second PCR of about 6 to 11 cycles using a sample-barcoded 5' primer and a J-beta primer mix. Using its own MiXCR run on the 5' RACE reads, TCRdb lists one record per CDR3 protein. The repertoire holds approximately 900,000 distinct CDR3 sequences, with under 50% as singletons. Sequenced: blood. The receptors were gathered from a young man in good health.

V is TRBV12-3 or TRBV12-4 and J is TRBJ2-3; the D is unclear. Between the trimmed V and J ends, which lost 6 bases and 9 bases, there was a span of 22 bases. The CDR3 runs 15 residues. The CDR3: CASSRIRVGIETQYF. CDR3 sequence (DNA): TGTGCCAGCAGCCGCATCCGGGTTGGAATCGAGACGCAGTATTTT.

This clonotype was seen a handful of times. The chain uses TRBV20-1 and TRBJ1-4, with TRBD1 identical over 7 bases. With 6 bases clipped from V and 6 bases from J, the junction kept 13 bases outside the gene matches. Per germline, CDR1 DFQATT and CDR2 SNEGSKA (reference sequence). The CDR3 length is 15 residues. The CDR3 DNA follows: TGCAGTGCAATACAACTACAGGGGCTCCATGAAAAACTGTTTTTT. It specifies CSAIQLQGLHEKLFF.

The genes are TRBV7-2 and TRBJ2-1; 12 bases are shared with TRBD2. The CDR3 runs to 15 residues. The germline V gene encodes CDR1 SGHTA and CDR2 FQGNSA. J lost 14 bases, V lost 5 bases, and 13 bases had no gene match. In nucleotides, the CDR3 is TGTGCCAGCAGCCCAGAACTAGCGGGGGGCCTTTTAGAGTTCTTC. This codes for CASSPELAGGLLEFF.

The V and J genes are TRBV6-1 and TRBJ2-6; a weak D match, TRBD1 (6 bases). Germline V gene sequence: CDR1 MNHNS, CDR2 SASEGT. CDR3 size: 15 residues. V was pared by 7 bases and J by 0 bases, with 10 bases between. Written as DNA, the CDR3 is TGTGCCAGCACCCTGGACAGCTCTGGGGCCAACGTCCTGACTTTC. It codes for CASTLDSSGANVLTF.

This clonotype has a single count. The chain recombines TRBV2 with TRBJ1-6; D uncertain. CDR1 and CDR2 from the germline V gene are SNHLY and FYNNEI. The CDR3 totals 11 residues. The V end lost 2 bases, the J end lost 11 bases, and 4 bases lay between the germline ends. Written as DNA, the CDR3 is TGTGCCAGCAGTGAATCCCCACCCCTCCACTTT. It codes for CASSESPPLHF.

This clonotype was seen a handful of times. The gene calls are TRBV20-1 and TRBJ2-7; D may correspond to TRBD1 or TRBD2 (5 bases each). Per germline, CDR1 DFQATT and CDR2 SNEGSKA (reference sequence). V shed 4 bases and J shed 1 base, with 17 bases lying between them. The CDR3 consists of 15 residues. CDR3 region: CSAIWGRQLSYEQYF. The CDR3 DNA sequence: TGCAGTGCTATCTGGGGACGGCAATTGTCCTACGAGCAGTACTTC.

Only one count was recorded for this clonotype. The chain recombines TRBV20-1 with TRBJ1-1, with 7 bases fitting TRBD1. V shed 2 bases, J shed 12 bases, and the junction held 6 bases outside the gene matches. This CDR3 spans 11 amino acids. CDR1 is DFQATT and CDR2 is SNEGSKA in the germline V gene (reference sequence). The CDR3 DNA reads TGCAGTGCTAGATGGCAGGGGGAAACTTTCTTT. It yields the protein CSARWQGETFF.

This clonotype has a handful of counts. The CDR3 DNA is TGCGCCAGCAGCCAAGATCCGGCGGGTAATCAGCCCCAGCATTTT. As protein: CASSQDPAGNQPQHF. This chain uses TRBV4-1 with TRBJ1-5; D gene ambiguous. The CDR3 is 15 amino acids. With 0 bases removed from V and 4 bases from J, the gap between germline ends came to 10 bases. CDR1 and CDR2 (germline): MGHRA, YSYEKL.

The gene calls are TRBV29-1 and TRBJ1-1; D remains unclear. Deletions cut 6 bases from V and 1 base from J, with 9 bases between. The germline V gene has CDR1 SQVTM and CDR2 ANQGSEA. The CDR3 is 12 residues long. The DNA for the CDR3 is TGCAGCGTACTGACACGGAACACTGAAGCTTTCTTT. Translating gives CSVLTRNTEAFF.

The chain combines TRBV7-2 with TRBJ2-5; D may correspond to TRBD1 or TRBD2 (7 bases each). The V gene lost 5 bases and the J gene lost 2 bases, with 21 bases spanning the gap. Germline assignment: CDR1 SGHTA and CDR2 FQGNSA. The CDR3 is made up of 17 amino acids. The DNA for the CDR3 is TGTGCCAGCAGCCAGAGACAGGGTTACGGGAGGCAAGAGACCCAGTACTTC. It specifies CASSQRQGYGRQETQYF.

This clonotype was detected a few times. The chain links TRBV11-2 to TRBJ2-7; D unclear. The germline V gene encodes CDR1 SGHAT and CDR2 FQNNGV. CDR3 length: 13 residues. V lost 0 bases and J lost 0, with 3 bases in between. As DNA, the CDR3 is TGTGCCAGCAGCTTAGAGCCCTCCTACGAGCAGTACTTC. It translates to CASSLEPSYEQYF.

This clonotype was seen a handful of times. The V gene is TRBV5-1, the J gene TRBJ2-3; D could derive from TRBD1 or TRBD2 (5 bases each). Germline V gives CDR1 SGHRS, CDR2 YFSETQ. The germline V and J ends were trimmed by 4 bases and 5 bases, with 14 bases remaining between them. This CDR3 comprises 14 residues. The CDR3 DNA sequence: TGCGCCAGCAGCCTCGGGACGGGCGGAGATACGCAGTATTTT. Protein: CASSLGTGGDTQYF.

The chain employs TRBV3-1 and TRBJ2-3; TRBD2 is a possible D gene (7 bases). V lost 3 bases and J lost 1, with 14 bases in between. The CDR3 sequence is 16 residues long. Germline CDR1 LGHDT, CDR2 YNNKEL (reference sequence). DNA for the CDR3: TGTGCCAGCAGCCAGGCTGGGGGGGCCCGCACAGATACGCAGTATTTT. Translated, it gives CASSQAGGARTDTQYF.

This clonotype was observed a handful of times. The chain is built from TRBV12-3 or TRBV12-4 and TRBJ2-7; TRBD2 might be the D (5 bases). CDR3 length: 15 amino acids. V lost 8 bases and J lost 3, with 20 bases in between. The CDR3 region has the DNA TGTGCCAGCCGCCATGGCCGGGGAATGGGCTACGAGCAGTACTTC. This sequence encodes CASRHGRGMGYEQYF.

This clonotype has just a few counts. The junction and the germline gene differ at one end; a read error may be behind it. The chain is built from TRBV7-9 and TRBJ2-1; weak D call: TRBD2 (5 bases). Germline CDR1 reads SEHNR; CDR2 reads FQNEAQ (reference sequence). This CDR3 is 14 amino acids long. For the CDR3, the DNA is TGTGCCAGCAGCGTAGCCAGAGGGATGGGTGAGCAGTTCTTC. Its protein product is CASSVARGMGEQFF.

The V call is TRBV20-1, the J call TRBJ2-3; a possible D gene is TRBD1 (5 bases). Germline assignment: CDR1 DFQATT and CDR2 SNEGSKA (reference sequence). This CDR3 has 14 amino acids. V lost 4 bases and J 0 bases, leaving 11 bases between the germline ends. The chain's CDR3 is CSAKQTVSTDTQYF. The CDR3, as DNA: TGCAGTGCTAAGCAGACAGTTAGCACAGATACGCAGTATTTT.

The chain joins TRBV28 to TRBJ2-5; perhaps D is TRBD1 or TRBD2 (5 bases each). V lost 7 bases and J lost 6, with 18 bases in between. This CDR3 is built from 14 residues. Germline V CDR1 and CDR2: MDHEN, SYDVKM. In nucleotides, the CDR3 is TGTGCCAGCAACAGGAGGTGGCAGACGAAGACCCAGTACTTC. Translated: CASNRRWQTKTQYF.

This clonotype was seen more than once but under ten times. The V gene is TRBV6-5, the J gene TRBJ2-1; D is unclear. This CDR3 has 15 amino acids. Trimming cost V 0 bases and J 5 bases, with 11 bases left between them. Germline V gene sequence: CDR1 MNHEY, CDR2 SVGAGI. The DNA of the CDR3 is TGTGCCAGCAGTTACTCGCCCCCCGAACACAATGAGCAGTTCTTC. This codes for CASSYSPPEHNEQFF.

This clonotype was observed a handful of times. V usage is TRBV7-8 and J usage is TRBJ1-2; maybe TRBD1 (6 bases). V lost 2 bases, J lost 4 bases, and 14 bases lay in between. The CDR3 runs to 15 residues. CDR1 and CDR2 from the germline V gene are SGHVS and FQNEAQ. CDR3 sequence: CASSLSSGQLYGYTF. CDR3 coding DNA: TGTGCCAGCAGCTTATCATCAGGACAGCTCTATGGCTACACCTTC.

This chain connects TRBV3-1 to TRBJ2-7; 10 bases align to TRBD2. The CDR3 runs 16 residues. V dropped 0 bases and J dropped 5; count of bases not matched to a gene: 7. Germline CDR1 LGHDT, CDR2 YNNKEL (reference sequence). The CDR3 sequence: CASSQDKLAGTHEQYF. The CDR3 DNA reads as TGTGCCAGCAGCCAAGACAAACTAGCGGGGACCCACGAGCAGTACTTC.

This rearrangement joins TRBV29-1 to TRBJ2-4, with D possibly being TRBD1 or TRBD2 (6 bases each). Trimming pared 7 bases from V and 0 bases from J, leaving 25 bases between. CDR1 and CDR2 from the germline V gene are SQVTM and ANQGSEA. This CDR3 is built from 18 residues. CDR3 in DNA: TGCAGCGCCGGGGGCGGGTCTGGTGAGGGCTTAGCCAAAAACATTCAGTACTTC. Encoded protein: CSAGGGSGEGLAKNIQYF. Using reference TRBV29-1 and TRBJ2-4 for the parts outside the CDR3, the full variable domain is SAVISQKPSRDICQRGTSLTIQCQVDSQVTMMFWYRQQPGQSLTLIATANQGSEATYESGFVIDKFPISRPNLTFSTLTVSNMSPEDSSIYLCSAGGGSGEGLAKNIQYFGAGTRLSVL.